Shown below are 30 T cell receptor beta chains from a single sample sequenced in a study of blood T cell repertoires in COVID-19. Some clones are missing from TCRdb's copy, which holds only in-frame ones; the method was immunoSEQ multiplex PCR. The sample holds about 400,000 clones, 85% to 90% seen once. Sequenced input: peripheral blood. These receptors originate from a human donor in a cohort sampled during active COVID-19.

The rearrangement uses TRBV10-3 and TRBJ2-1, with 9 bases fitting TRBD1. V dropped 3 bases and J dropped 5; count of bases not matched to a gene: 8. The CDR3 has 16 amino acids. CDR1 and CDR2 (germline): ENHRY, SYGVKD. The CDR3 region has the DNA TGTGCCATCAGTGACCCTGGGACAGGGCGTGACAATGAGCAGTTCTTC. Translation gives CAISDPGTGRDNEQFF.

This chain uses TRBV29-1 with TRBJ2-3; possible D gene TRBD2, 5 bases. This CDR3 has 14 residues. The V and J ends lost 7 bases and 5 bases respectively, with 19 bases between them. Germline V gene lookup returns CDR1 SQVTM and CDR2 ANQGSEA. CDR3 in amino acids: CSGAGRVHGDTQYF. In DNA, the CDR3 is TGCAGCGGCGCGGGCCGGGTACATGGAGATACGCAGTATTTT.

The V gene is TRBV6-2 or TRBV6-3, the J gene TRBJ2-7; unclear D gene. Germline V gene sequence: CDR1 MNHEY, CDR2 SVGEGT. This CDR3 has 16 amino acids. V dropped 3 bases and J dropped 6 bases, with 21 bases sitting between them. CDR3 DNA: TGTGCCAGCAGTTATTCCCTCTCCAGCAGACGGGTCGAGCAGTACTTC. As protein: CASSYSLSSRRVEQYF.

V and J are TRBV4-1 and TRBJ2-7, with D uncertain. This CDR3 is built from 13 residues. V shed 1 base and J shed 1 base, with 5 bases lying between them. Germline V gene lookup returns CDR1 MGHRA and CDR2 YSYEKL. The CDR3: CASSQAPSYEQYF. CDR3 bases: TGCGCCAGCAGCCAAGCCCCTTCCTACGAGCAGTACTTC.

This rearrangement joins TRBV30 to TRBJ1-2; tentative D call: TRBD1 (5 bases). V was trimmed by 5 bases and J by 4 bases, leaving 11 bases between them. The CDR3 loop spans 12 amino acids. The germline CDR1 and CDR2 sequences are GTSNPN and SVGIG (reference sequence). The CDR3: CAWDGGFYGYTF. CDR3 sequence (DNA): TGTGCCTGGGACGGGGGGTTCTATGGCTACACCTTC.

The DNA for the CDR3 is TGTGCCAGCAGCCTCAGAGGGGAGACCCAGTACTTC. Its protein is CASSLRGETQYF. V is TRBV9 and J is TRBJ2-5, with D perhaps matching TRBD2 (5 bases). The CDR3 spans 12 residues. Germline lookup yields CDR1 SGDLS and CDR2 YYNGEE. Trimming pared 4 bases from V and 5 bases from J, leaving 9 bases between.

J is TRBJ2-7 and V is TRBV6-5; TRBD1 agrees at 8 bases. V was pared by 1 base and J by 0 bases, with 5 bases of the junction left unmatched. CDR3 length equals 16 residues. CDR1 MNHEY and CDR2 SVGAGI come from the germline V gene. The CDR3 nucleotides are TGTGCCAGCAGTTACTTTGGACAGGGTAGCTCCTACGAGCAGTACTTC. Translating it yields CASSYFGQGSSYEQYF.

The CDR3 nucleotides are TGTGCCTGGAGTGGACTCAGGAACACTGAAGCTTTCTTT. This translates into CAWSGLRNTEAFF. V is TRBV30 and J is TRBJ1-1; D gene uncertain. Per the germline V gene, CDR1 is GTSNPN and CDR2 is SVGIG (reference sequence). This CDR3 is 13 amino acids long. Between the trimmed V and J ends, which lost 1 base and 1 base, there was a span of 7 bases.

The chain uses TRBV7-8 and TRBJ1-5; D is uncertain. Germline assignment: CDR1 SGHVS and CDR2 FQNEAQ. V was trimmed by 8 bases and J by 3 bases, leaving 17 bases between them. This CDR3 is built from 15 residues. The CDR3 nucleotides are TGTGCCAGCTCCCGGGTCCTCGAGACCAATCAGCCCCAGCATTTT. Translation gives CASSRVLETNQPQHF. The full variable domain, in which reference TRBV7-8 and TRBJ1-5 provide the parts outside the CDR3, is GAGVSQSPRYKVAKRGQDVALRCDPISGHVSLFWYQQALGQGPEFLTYFQNEAQLDKSGLPSDRFFAERPEGSVSTLKIQRTQQEDSAVYLCASSRVLETNQPQHFGDGTRLSIL.

The CDR3 here is CASSIVGVLQETQYF. CDR3 in DNA: TGTGCCAGTAGTATAGTGGGAGTCCTCCAAGAGACCCAGTACTTC. V and J are TRBV19 and TRBJ2-5, with D maybe TRBD2 (5 bases). The V gene lost 1 base and the J gene lost 1 base, with 10 bases spanning the gap. Germline-derived CDR1 and CDR2 are LNHDA and SQIVND (reference sequence). The length of the CDR3 is 15 residues. The whole variable domain, filled in from reference TRBV19 and TRBJ2-5, reads DGGITQSPKYLFRKEGQNVTLSCEQNLNHDAMYWYRQDPGQGLRLIYYSQIVNDFQKGDIAEGYSVSREKKESFPLTVTSAQKNPTAFYLCASSIVGVLQETQYFGPGTRLLVL.

This chain joins TRBV5-1 and TRBJ1-4; tentative D call: TRBD1 (6 bases). CDR3 size: 16 residues. Germline-derived CDR1 and CDR2 are SGHRS and YFSETQ. Trimming removed 0 bases at V and 5 bases at J, with 14 bases between. CDR3 protein: CASSLDPTGVNEKLFF. The DNA for the CDR3 is TGCGCCAGCAGCTTGGACCCGACAGGAGTAAATGAAAAACTGTTTTTT. Based on the CDR3 plus reference TRBV5-1 and TRBJ1-4, the full variable domain is KAGVTQTPRYLIKTRGQQVTLSCSPISGHRSVSWYQQTPGQGLQFLFEYFSETQRNKGNFPGRFSGRQFSNSRSEMNVSTLELGDSALYLCASSLDPTGVNEKLFFGSGTQLSVL.

The chain links TRBV30 to TRBJ2-3, with 7 bases aligning to TRBD2. Germline V gene data show CDR1 as GTSNPN and CDR2 as SVGIG (reference sequence). Trimming removed 1 base from V and 4 bases from J; junction bases left unmatched: 5. This CDR3 region has 14 residues. The CDR3 region is CAWSEGAGPDTQYF. CDR3 nucleotide sequence: TGTGCCTGGAGTGAAGGAGCGGGACCAGATACGCAGTATTTT.

The CDR3 reads CASSKRDTTIEPQHF. DNA of the CDR3: TGTGCCAGCAGCAAACGGGACACAACGATAGAGCCCCAGCATTTT. V is TRBV7-8 and J is TRBJ1-5; maybe TRBD1 (6 bases). CDR3 length equals 15 residues. V lost 5 bases and J 8 bases, leaving 19 bases between the germline ends. The germline CDR1 and CDR2 sequences are SGHVS and FQNEAQ.

J is TRBJ1-4 and V is TRBV29-1; D unresolved. The CDR3 extends over 13 amino acids. The germline V and J ends were trimmed by 6 bases and 8 bases, with 16 bases remaining between them. The germline CDR1 and CDR2 sequences are SQVTM and ANQGSEA. The CDR3 DNA reads TGCAGCGTCCTCCGGGCCGGAGGCGAAAAACTGTTTTTT. It is translated as CSVLRAGGEKLFF.

The rearrangement joins TRBV19 to TRBJ1-4; D unresolved. Germline loops: CDR1 LNHDA, CDR2 SQIVND (reference sequence). The CDR3 spans 14 residues. V lost 1 base and J 3 bases, leaving 6 bases between the germline ends. The DNA for the CDR3 is TGTGCCAGTAGTATAGTTACAGCTAATGAAAAACTGTTTTTT. Translating gives CASSIVTANEKLFF.

This chain links TRBV29-1 with TRBJ2-7, with 12 bases matching TRBD2. The length of the CDR3 is 16 residues. With 1 base clipped from V and 6 bases from J, the junction kept 10 bases outside the gene matches. Per germline, CDR1 SQVTM and CDR2 ANQGSEA. The CDR3 protein is CSVEGPTSGSGGEQYF. For the CDR3, the DNA is TGCAGCGTTGAAGGTCCGACTAGCGGGAGTGGTGGCGAGCAGTACTTC.

The V and J genes are TRBV18 and TRBJ2-2; 7 nucleotides line up with TRBD1. Germline CDR1 is KGHSH and CDR2 is LQKENI. The CDR3 has 16 residues. Trimming at V came to 1 base and at J to 3 bases, leaving 5 bases not matched to a gene. The CDR3 DNA follows: TGTGCCAGCTCACCACGACAGGGCTATGACACCGGGGAGCTGTTTTTT. Its translation is CASSPRQGYDTGELFF.

V gene TRBV6-2 or TRBV6-3 combines with J gene TRBJ2-7; D might be TRBD2 (5 bases). Trimming took off 5 bases at V and 6 bases at J, with 14 bases between the two ends. The CDR3 is 13 residues long. Germline V CDR1 and CDR2: MNHEY, SVGEGT. The chain's CDR3 is CASSPDLLGEQYF. CDR3 in DNA: TGTGCCAGCAGTCCGGACTTATTAGGCGAGCAGTACTTC.

This clone was counted only a few times. V is TRBV4-2 and J is TRBJ2-1; 7 bases match TRBD2. V lost 6 bases, J lost 7 bases, and 21 bases stayed unmatched. Germline assignment: CDR1 LGHNA and CDR2 YNFKEQ. CDR3 length: 18 amino acids. In DNA, the CDR3 is TGTGCCAGCAGGGTGGCCGGGTGGTGGGCGGGAGAATCGAATGAGCAGTTCTTC. This sequence encodes CASRVAGWWAGESNEQFF.

The rearrangement joins TRBV4-2 to TRBJ1-2; a possible D gene is TRBD1 (6 bases). The ends were cut back, 1 base at V and 3 bases at J, with 9 bases in the middle. Germline values: CDR1 LGHNA, CDR2 YNFKEQ. This CDR3 region has 14 residues. CDR3: CASSQAGTHYGYTF. The CDR3 DNA follows: TGTGCCAGCAGCCAAGCCGGGACACACTATGGCTACACCTTC.

The CDR3 DNA sequence: TGTGCCAGCAGCTTAGGAGGGGGAACCGGGGAGCTGTTTTTT. Residues: CASSLGGGTGELFF. The genes are TRBV7-9 and TRBJ2-2; D is possibly TRBD1 (6 bases). Germline loops: CDR1 SEHNR, CDR2 FQNEAQ (reference sequence). This CDR3 has 14 amino acids. V lost 1 base and J 5 bases, leaving 8 bases between the germline ends.

The chain recombines TRBV21-1 with TRBJ1-4; TRBD1 is taken as the D call from the table, unchecked against the DNA. TRBV21-1 is a documented pseudogene. The CDR3 contains 18 residues. The CDR3 protein is CASSGQDRTFTTNEKLFF. As DNA, the CDR3 is TGTGCCAGCAGCGGCCAGGACAGGACCTTTACAACTAATGAAAAACTGTTTTTT.

Points on this clone: Other DNA sequences of this sample code for an identical CDR3. V usage is TRBV4-1 and J usage is TRBJ1-2; D is ambiguous. The CDR3 totals 14 residues. CDR1 and CDR2 (germline): MGHRA, YSYEKL. V lost 1 base to trimming and J lost 2 bases, with 8 bases between them. CDR3 DNA sequence: TGCGCCAGCAGCCAAGTGAGAGGAAACTATGGCTACACCTTC. Protein: CASSQVRGNYGYTF.

The chain couples TRBV30 to TRBJ1-5; no firm D call. Between the trimmed V and J ends, which lost 1 base and 6 bases, there was a span of 10 bases. Germline values: CDR1 GTSNPN, CDR2 SVGIG (reference sequence). The CDR3 is 13 residues long. This CDR3 is CAWSGERFQPQHF. In DNA, the CDR3 is TGTGCCTGGAGTGGCGAACGGTTTCAGCCCCAGCATTTT.

The chain joins TRBV19 to TRBJ1-2, with D possibly matching TRBD1 (6 bases). Germline CDR1 and CDR2: LNHDA and SQIVND (reference sequence). This CDR3 is built from 15 residues. With 2 bases removed from V and 5 bases from J, the gap between germline ends came to 15 bases. The CDR3 protein is CASSIRTDARYGYTF. CDR3 in DNA: TGTGCCAGTAGTATAAGGACAGACGCGCGGTATGGCTACACCTTC.

The rearrangement links TRBV7-9 to TRBJ2-1; 11 bases match TRBD2. This CDR3 is built from 14 residues. The ends lost 3 bases at V and 6 bases at J; junction bases unmatched: 1. Germline V gene lookup returns CDR1 SEHNR and CDR2 FQNEAQ (reference sequence). CDR3 protein: CASSFSGGANEQFF. In nucleotides, the CDR3 is TGTGCCAGCAGCTTTAGCGGGGGGGCCAATGAGCAGTTCTTC.

The chain couples TRBV11-2 to TRBJ2-5; 7 bases match TRBD2. The CDR3 runs 14 residues. The trim removed 2 bases at V and 3 bases at J, leaving 3 bases unmatched. Germline lookup yields CDR1 SGHAT and CDR2 FQNNGV. CDR3 amino acids: CASSLPGGEETQYF. CDR3 DNA: TGTGCCAGCAGCTTACCGGGGGGAGAAGAGACCCAGTACTTC.

The chain employs TRBV28 and TRBJ1-2; unclear D gene. The CDR3 has 13 amino acids. The V end was cut by 7 bases, the J end by 8 bases, with 17 bases between. In germline, CDR1 is MDHEN, CDR2 SYDVKM. CDR3 in amino acids: CASTSSRGWGYTF. The CDR3, as DNA: TGTGCCAGCACATCGAGTCGGGGTTGGGGCTACACCTTC.

The V and J genes are TRBV9 and TRBJ2-3; 7 positions match TRBD2. This CDR3 is 16 amino acids long. CDR1 is SGDLS, CDR2 YYNGEE, per germline. The J segment lost 4 bases and the V segment lost 0 bases, leaving 8 bases of the junction unmatched. The CDR3 protein is CASSVVSGSGADTQYF. In nucleotides, the CDR3 is TGTGCCAGCAGCGTAGTTAGCGGGTCTGGTGCAGATACGCAGTATTTT.

The chain employs TRBV7-2 and TRBJ2-2, with D possibly matching TRBD2 (5 bases). V gave up 4 bases and J gave up 2 bases, with 11 bases separating them. Germline CDR1 is SGHTA and CDR2 is FQGNSA. CDR3 size: 15 residues. DNA for the CDR3: TGTGCCAGCAGCTCGAGGGCAGCCAACACCGGGGAGCTGTTTTTT. Protein product: CASSSRAANTGELFF.